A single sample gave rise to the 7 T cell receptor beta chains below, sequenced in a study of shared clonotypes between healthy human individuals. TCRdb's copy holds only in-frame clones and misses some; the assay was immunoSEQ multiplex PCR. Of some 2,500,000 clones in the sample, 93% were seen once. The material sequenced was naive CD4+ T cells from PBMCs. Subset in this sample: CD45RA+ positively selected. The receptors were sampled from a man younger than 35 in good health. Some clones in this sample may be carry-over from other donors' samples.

The CDR3 DNA is TGCGCCAGCAGCCAATACCAGGCGCCGACGGGCTCCTACGAGCAGTACTTC. This translates into CASSQYQAPTGSYEQYF. The V call is TRBV4-1, the J call TRBJ2-7, with unresolved D. Germline V CDR1 and CDR2: MGHRA, YSYEKL. CDR3 length: 17 residues. V was pared by 2 bases and J by 0 bases, with 17 bases between.

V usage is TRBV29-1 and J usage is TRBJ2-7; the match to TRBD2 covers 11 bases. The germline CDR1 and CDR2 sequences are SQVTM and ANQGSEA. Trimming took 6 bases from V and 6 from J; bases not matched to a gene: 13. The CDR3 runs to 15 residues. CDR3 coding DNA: TGCAGCGTGGCTAACTTAGCGGGAGGGCCTCGCGAGCAGTACTTC. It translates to CSVANLAGGPREQYF.

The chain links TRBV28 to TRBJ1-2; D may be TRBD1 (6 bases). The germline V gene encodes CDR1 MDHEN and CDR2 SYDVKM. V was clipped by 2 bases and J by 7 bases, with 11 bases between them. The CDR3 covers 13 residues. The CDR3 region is CASSLPGRGGYTF. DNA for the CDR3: TGTGCCAGCAGTTTACCGGGCAGGGGTGGCTACACCTTC.

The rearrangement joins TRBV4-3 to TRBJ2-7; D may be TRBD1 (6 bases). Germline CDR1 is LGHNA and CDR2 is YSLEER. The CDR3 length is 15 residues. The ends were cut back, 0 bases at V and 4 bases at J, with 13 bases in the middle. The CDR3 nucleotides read TGCGCCAGCAGCCAAGAGGCTAGGGGGTATTACGAGCAGTACTTC. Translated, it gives CASSQEARGYYEQYF.

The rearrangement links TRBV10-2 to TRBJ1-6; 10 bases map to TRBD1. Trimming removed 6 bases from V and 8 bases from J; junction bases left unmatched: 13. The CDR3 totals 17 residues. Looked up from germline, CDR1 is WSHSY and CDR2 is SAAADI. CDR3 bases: TGCGCCAGCAGGTCCGGGACAGGGGCCGGAGGGGATTCACCCCTCCACTTT. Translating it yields CASRSGTGAGGDSPLHF.

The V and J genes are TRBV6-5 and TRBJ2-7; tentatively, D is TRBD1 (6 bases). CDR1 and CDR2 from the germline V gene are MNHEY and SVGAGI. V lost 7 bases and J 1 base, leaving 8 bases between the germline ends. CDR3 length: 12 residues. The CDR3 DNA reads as TGTGCCAGCACGGACAGTTCCTACGAGCAGTACTTC. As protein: CASTDSSYEQYF.

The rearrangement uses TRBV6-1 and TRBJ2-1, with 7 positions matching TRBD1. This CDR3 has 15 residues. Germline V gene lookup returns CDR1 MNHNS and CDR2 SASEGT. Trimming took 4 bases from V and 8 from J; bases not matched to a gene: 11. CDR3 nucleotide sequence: TGTGCCAGCAGTGGGCGACAGGGAGTGGGGGATGAGCAGTTCTTC. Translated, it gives CASSGRQGVGDEQFF.